This paragraph covers one T cell receptor beta chain sequence. Its antigen is currently unknown. This sample was included in a study of cytomegalovirus exposure and HLA in healthy donors. Regarding the study as a whole: Reportedly, diagnosis of cytomegalovirus status by the classifier showed high specificity and sensitivity.

PCR primers comprised 60 Vbeta and 13 Jbeta primers. The protocol was immunoSEQ multiplex PCR, while the TCRdb copy is restricted to in-frame clones and leaves out a portion. The sample holds approximately 190,000 clones, 80% to 85% seen once. Germline loops: CDR1 ENHRY, CDR2 SYGVKD. V lost 3 bases and J lost 4, with 12 bases in between. This CDR3 has 14 amino acids. Specimen: PBMCs. The receptor's source is a man aged 40-55 years in good health and CMV-seropositive. The rearrangement uses TRBV10-3 and TRBJ1-1; weak D call: TRBD1 (6 bases). The DNA for the CDR3 is TGTGCCATCAGTGATGTACAGGGTTCCACTGAAGCTTTCTTT. Its protein product is CAISDVQGSTEAFF.